These 19 T cell receptor beta chains originate from one sample sequenced in a study of cytomegalovirus exposure and HLA in healthy donors. The PCR employed 60 Vbeta primers together with 13 Jbeta primers. Using immunoSEQ multiplex PCR, the repertoire was profiled, and TCRdb retains in-frame clones only, with some absent. This table has 150,000 to 200,000 clones, roughly 78% appearing once. Input material: PBMCs. These receptors all stem from a man in his forties or fifties in good health and CMV-seropositive.

This chain connects TRBV4-2 to TRBJ2-7; a weak D match, TRBD1 (5 bases). Germline V gene data show CDR1 as LGHNA and CDR2 as YNFKEQ. Trimming took off 0 bases at V and 2 bases at J, with 8 bases between the two ends. The CDR3 is made up of 14 amino acids. The CDR3 DNA reads as TGTGCCAGCAGCCAAGATGGGGCCACCTACGAGCAGTACTTC. Its protein product is CASSQDGATYEQYF.

The chain recombines TRBV5-1 with TRBJ1-4; perhaps TRBD1 as D (6 bases). The CDR3 is 15 amino acids. V gave up 0 bases and J gave up 8 bases, with 14 bases separating them. Germline CDR1 reads SGHRS; CDR2 reads YFSETQ. The DNA of the CDR3 is TGCGCCAGCAGCTTGGAAGGGGGGGTCGGGGAAAAACTGTTTTTT. Encoded protein: CASSLEGGVGEKLFF.

The V and J genes are TRBV4-1 and TRBJ1-2, with D possibly TRBD1 on 5 matching bases. Trimming shortened V by 6 bases and J by 2 bases, and 10 bases separated the two germline ends. CDR1 and CDR2 (germline): MGHRA, YSYEKL. The CDR3 is 13 amino acids. DNA for the CDR3: TGCGCCAGCAGTCCGGACAACAACTATGGCTACACCTTC. Its translation: CASSPDNNYGYTF.

This clone showed up many times. V gene TRBV4-2 combines with J gene TRBJ1-5; D remains ambiguous. Germline CDR1 and CDR2: LGHNA and YNFKEQ. The CDR3 is 13 amino acids. V dropped 0 bases and J dropped 6 bases, with 6 bases sitting between them. The CDR3 sequence: CASSQDMFQPQHF. The CDR3 nucleotides read TGTGCCAGCAGCCAAGATATGTTTCAGCCCCAGCATTTT.

V and J are TRBV5-1 and TRBJ1-1; possibly TRBD1 for D (5 bases). Trimming stripped 0 bases from V and 4 bases from J, with 13 bases between. Germline-derived CDR1 and CDR2 are SGHRS and YFSETQ. The CDR3 contains 15 residues. CDR3 amino acids: CASSLGTGRVTEAFF. CDR3 sequence (DNA): TGCGCCAGCAGCTTGGGTACAGGTCGGGTCACTGAAGCTTTCTTT.

The rearrangement links TRBV5-6 to TRBJ1-1; TRBD1 might be the D (5 bases). V dropped 2 bases and J dropped 6 bases, with 8 bases sitting between them. The CDR3 sequence is 12 residues long. CDR1 is SGHDT and CDR2 is YYEEEE in the germline V gene. CDR3 nucleotides: TGTGCCAGCAGCTTTGGGGGGGCTGAAGCTTTCTTT. Protein sequence: CASSFGGAEAFF.

The count of this clone is one. The chain uses TRBV5-1 and TRBJ2-1, with 10 bases identical to TRBD1. From germline, CDR1 is SGHRS and CDR2 YFSETQ. The CDR3 is 13 residues long. J gave up 6 bases and V 7 bases, and 4 bases lay outside the gene matches. The CDR3 region is CASSRDRGNEQFF. The CDR3 DNA follows: TGCGCCAGCTCCCGGGACAGGGGCAATGAGCAGTTCTTC.

The DNA for the CDR3 is TGTGCCAGCAGCAAAGGGCAGGAGCAGTTCTTC. Protein sequence: CASSKGQEQFF. The rearrangement uses TRBV21-1 and TRBJ2-1; the listed D gene, TRBD1, was not tested against the DNA. TRBV21-1 is classified as a pseudogene. The CDR3 has 11 residues.

The V gene is TRBV5-1, the J gene TRBJ2-3; possibly TRBD1 for D (6 bases). Germline loops: CDR1 SGHRS, CDR2 YFSETQ. The CDR3 has 14 amino acids. Deletions cut 2 bases from V and 5 bases from J, with 12 bases between. CDR3 amino acids: CASSFRTVLDTQYF. CDR3 sequence (DNA): TGCGCCAGCAGCTTCCGGACAGTCTTAGATACGCAGTATTTT.

The chain couples TRBV7-2 to TRBJ1-1; perhaps TRBD1 as D (5 bases). Between the trimmed V and J ends, which lost 1 base and 0 bases, there was a span of 9 bases. Germline CDR1 SGHTA, CDR2 FQGNSA. CDR3 length equals 15 residues. CDR3 in amino acids: CASSLVWGLNTEAFF. In nucleotides, the CDR3 is TGTGCCAGCAGCTTAGTGTGGGGCTTGAACACTGAAGCTTTCTTT. The full variable domain, with the rest looked up from reference TRBV7-2 and TRBJ1-1, is GAGVSQSPSNKVTEKGKDVELRCDPISGHTALYWYRQSLGQGLEFLIYFQGNSAPDKSGLPSDRFSAERTGGSVSTLTIQRTQQEDSAVYLCASSLVWGLNTEAFFGQGTRLTVV.

V gene TRBV7-8 combines with J gene TRBJ2-1, with TRBD1 identical over 10 bases. Germline V gene lookup returns CDR1 SGHVS and CDR2 FQNEAQ. J gave up 8 bases and V 1 base, and 14 bases lay outside the gene matches. The CDR3 consists of 18 residues. The DNA of the CDR3 is TGTGCCAGCAGCTTAGGAACGGGACAGGGGACCCTTTTGGATGAGCAGTTCTTC. Amino acids: CASSLGTGQGTLLDEQFF.

The V and J genes are TRBV6-1 and TRBJ1-5; tentatively, D is TRBD1 (6 bases). This CDR3 has 16 residues. CDR1 and CDR2 (germline): MNHNS, SASEGT. V was cut by 2 bases and J by 7 bases, with 18 bases left in between. CDR3 sequence reads: CASSEIGGAPEQPQHF. For the CDR3, the DNA is TGTGCCAGCAGTGAAATCGGGGGGGCCCCGGAACAGCCCCAGCATTTT.

This clone has more than one count but fewer than ten. The chain links TRBV5-1 to TRBJ1-3; tentative D call: TRBD1 (5 bases). The CDR3 contains 16 residues. The V and J ends lost 0 bases and 5 bases respectively, with 15 bases between them. Germline CDR1 reads SGHRS; CDR2 reads YFSETQ. CDR3 sequence reads: CASSLGQTLLRNTIYF. For the CDR3, the DNA is TGCGCCAGCAGCTTGGGACAGACGTTGTTAAGAAACACCATATATTTT. The complete variable domain, with remaining parts taken from reference TRBV5-1 and TRBJ1-3, reads KAGVTQTPRYLIKTRGQQVTLSCSPISGHRSVSWYQQTPGQGLQFLFEYFSETQRNKGNFPGRFSGRQFSNSRSEMNVSTLELGDSALYLCASSLGQTLLRNTIYFGEGSWLTVV.

The gene calls are TRBV5-4 and TRBJ2-3; no clear D. Trimming shortened V by 6 bases and J by 0 bases, and 11 bases separated the two germline ends. The germline V gene has CDR1 SGHNT and CDR2 YYREEE (reference sequence). The CDR3 extends over 14 amino acids. The CDR3 reads CASTGPTSTDTQYF. CDR3 bases: TGTGCCAGCACCGGCCCGACTAGCACAGATACGCAGTATTTT.

As to this clone: This sample also contains other DNA sequences that code for the same CDR3. The chain has TRBV7-9 and TRBJ2-5; no firm D call. Per the germline V gene, CDR1 is SEHNR and CDR2 is FQNEAQ (reference sequence). V was pared by 5 bases and J by 2 bases, with 3 bases between. CDR3 length equals 11 residues. The CDR3 region is CASSPQETQYF. In nucleotides, the CDR3 is TGTGCCAGCAGCCCTCAAGAGACCCAGTACTTC.

Only a few counts were recorded for this clone. The CDR3 reads CAISESASGRTDTQYF. CDR3 bases: TGTGCCATCAGTGAGTCGGCTAGCGGCCGCACAGATACGCAGTATTTT. The V gene is TRBV10-3, the J gene TRBJ2-3, with 7 bases aligning to TRBD2. The CDR3 has 16 amino acids. Per germline, CDR1 ENHRY and CDR2 SYGVKD. After removal of 0 bases from V and 1 base from J, the junction contained 4 bases not matched to a gene.

The gene calls are TRBV28 and TRBJ2-7, with TRBD1 identical over 9 bases. CDR1 is MDHEN, CDR2 SYDVKM, per germline. V was clipped by 6 bases and J by 3 bases; unmatched bases: 6. The CDR3 is 14 amino acids. The chain's CDR3 is CASRRTGAIYEQYF. CDR3 DNA sequence: TGTGCCAGCAGGCGGACAGGGGCTATCTACGAGCAGTACTTC. The full variable domain, with the rest looked up from reference TRBV28 and TRBJ2-7, is DVKVTQSSRYLVKRTGEKVFLECVQDMDHENMFWYRQDPGLGLRLIYFSYDVKMKEKGDIPEGYSVSREKKERFSLILESASTNQTSMYLCASRRTGAIYEQYFGPGTRLTVT.

The gene calls are TRBV4-3 and TRBJ1-1, with D tentatively TRBD1 (5 bases). The CDR3 is made up of 15 amino acids. CDR1 and CDR2 from the germline V gene are LGHNA and YSLEER. Trimming took 1 base from V and 3 from J, leaving 12 bases between them. This CDR3 is CASSQGPGGDTEAFF. The CDR3 DNA is TGCGCCAGCAGCCAAGGTCCGGGAGGGGACACTGAAGCTTTCTTT.

The chain is built from TRBV7-9 and TRBJ2-3; no clear D gene. CDR3 size: 10 residues. The V end lost 7 bases, the J end lost 5 bases, and 4 bases lay between the germline ends. Germline CDR1 SEHNR, CDR2 FQNEAQ (reference sequence). The CDR3 spells CASTQDTQYF. The CDR3 nucleotides are TGTGCCAGCACCCAAGATACGCAGTATTTT.